This paragraph reports one T cell receptor beta chain. TCRdb's table, derived via immunoSEQ multiplex PCR, lists solely in-frame clones and lacks some. The sample lists about 26,000 clones; about 89% were seen once. This sample was taken from a study of tissue T cells after allogeneic stem cell transplantation. The V gene's germline CDR1 is LGHDT and CDR2 YNNKEL (reference sequence). The J segment lost 3 bases and the V segment lost 7 bases, leaving 5 bases of the junction unmatched. The CDR3 length is 15 residues. The receptor was isolated from a male donor older than 55 who later had graft-versus-host disease after an allogeneic stem cell transplant. Sequenced here: blood, sampled before transplantation. The chain joins TRBV3-1 (or the pseudogene TRBV3-2) to TRBJ2-1, with 11 bases identical to TRBD2. The DNA of the CDR3 is TGTGCCAGCACTGGAACTAGCGGGAGCTACAATGAGCAGTTCTTC. Amino acid sequence: CASTGTSGSYNEQFF.